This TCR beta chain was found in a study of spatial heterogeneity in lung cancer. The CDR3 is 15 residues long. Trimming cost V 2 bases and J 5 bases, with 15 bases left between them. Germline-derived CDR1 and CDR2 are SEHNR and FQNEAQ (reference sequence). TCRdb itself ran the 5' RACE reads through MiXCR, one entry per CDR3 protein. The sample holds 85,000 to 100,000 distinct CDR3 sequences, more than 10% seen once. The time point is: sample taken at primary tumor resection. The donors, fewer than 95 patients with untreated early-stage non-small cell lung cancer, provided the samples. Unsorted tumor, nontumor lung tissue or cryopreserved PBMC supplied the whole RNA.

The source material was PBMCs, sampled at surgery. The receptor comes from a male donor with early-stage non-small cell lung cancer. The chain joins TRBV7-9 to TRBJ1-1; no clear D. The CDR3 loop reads CASSLLSPPRTEAFF. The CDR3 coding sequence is TGTGCCAGCAGCTTATTATCCCCCCCCAGAACTGAAGCTTTCTTT.